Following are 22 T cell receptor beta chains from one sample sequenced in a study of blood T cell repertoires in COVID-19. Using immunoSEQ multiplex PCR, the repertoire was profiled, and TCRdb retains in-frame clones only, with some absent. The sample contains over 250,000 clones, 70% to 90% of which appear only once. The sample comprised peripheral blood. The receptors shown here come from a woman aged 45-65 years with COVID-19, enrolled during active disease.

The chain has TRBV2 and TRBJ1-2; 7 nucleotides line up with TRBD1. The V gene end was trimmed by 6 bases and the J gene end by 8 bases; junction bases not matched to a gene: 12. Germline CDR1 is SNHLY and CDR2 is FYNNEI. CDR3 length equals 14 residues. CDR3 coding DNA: TGTGCCAGCAGACCGGGACAGAGTAAAGGGGGCTACACCTTC. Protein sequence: CASRPGQSKGGYTF.

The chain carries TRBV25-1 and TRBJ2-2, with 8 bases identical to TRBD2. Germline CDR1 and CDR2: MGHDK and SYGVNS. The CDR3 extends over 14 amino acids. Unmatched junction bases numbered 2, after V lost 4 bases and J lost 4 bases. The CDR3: CASSGTSRTGELFF. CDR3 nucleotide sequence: TGTGCCAGCAGTGGGACTAGCCGCACCGGGGAGCTGTTTTTT.

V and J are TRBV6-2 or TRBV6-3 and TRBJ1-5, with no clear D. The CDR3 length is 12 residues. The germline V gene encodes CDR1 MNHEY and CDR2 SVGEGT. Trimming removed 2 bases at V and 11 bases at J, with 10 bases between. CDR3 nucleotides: TGTGCCAGCAGTTACCCCGCCGGGGCCCAGCATTTT. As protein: CASSYPAGAQHF.

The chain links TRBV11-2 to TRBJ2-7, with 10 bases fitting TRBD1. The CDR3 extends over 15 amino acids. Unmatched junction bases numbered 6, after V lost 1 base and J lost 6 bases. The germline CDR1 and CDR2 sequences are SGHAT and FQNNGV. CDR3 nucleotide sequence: TGTGCCAGCAGCTTAGGGGGACAGGGGTCCCTCGAGCAGTACTTC. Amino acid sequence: CASSLGGQGSLEQYF.

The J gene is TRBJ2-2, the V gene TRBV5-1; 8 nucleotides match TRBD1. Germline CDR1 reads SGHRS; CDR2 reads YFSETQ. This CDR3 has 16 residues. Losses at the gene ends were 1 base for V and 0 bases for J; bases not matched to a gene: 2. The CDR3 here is CASSLWTGTNTGELFF. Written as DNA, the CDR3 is TGCGCCAGCAGCTTGTGGACAGGGACGAACACCGGGGAGCTGTTTTTT.

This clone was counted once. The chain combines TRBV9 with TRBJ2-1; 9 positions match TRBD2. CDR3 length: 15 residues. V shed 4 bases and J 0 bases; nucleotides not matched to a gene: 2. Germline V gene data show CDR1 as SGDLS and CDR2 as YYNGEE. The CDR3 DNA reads TGTGCCAGCAGCTCGCGGGAGGGCTCCTACAATGAGCAGTTCTTC. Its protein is CASSSREGSYNEQFF.

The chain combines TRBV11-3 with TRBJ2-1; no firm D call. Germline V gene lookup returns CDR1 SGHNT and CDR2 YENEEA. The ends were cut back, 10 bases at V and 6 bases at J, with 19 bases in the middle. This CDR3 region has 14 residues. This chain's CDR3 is CATSVESGSNEQFF. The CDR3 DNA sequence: TGTGCCACCTCCGTGGAGTCGGGTAGCAATGAGCAGTTCTTC.

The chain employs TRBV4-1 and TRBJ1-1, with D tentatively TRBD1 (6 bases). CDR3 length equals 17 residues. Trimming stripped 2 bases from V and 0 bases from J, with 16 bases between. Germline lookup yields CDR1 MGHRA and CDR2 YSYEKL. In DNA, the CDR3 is TGCGCCAGCAGCCAAACATACAAAGGACAGATGAACACTGAAGCTTTCTTT. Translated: CASSQTYKGQMNTEAFF.

CDR3 amino acids: CASSQEGTPGNTIYF. CDR3 nucleotides: TGTGCCAGCAGCCAAGAGGGGACACCTGGAAACACCATATATTTT. The rearrangement joins TRBV3-1 (or the pseudogene TRBV3-2) to TRBJ1-3; tentative D call: TRBD1 (6 bases). V dropped 0 bases and J dropped 2 bases, with 8 bases sitting between them. The germline gives CDR1 LGHDT, CDR2 YNNKEL (reference sequence). The CDR3 is 15 amino acids.

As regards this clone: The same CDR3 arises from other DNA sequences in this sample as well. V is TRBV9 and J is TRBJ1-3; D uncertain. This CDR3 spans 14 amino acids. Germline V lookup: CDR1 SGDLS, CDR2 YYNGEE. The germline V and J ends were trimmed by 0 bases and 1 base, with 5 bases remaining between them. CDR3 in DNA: TGTGCCAGCAGCGTAGTCGGGTCTGGAAACACCATATATTTT. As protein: CASSVVGSGNTIYF.

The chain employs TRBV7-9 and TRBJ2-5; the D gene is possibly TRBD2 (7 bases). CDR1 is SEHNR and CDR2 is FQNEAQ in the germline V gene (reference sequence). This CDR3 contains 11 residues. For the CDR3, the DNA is TGTGCAAACAGGGAGGGAGAGACCCAGTACTTC. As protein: CANREGETQYF.

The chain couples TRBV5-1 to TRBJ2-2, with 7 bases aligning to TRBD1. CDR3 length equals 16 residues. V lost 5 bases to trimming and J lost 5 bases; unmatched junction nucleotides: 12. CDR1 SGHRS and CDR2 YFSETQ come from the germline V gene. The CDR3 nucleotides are TGCGCCAGCAGTTCTAAAACAGGGGTAGGAACCGGGGAGCTGTTTTTT. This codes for CASSSKTGVGTGELFF.

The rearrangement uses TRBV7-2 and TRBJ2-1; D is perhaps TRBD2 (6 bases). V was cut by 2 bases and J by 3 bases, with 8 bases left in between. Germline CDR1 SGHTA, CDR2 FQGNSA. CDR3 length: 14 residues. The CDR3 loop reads CASSLLGGYNEQFF. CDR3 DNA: TGTGCCAGCAGCTTACTCGGGGGCTACAATGAGCAGTTCTTC.

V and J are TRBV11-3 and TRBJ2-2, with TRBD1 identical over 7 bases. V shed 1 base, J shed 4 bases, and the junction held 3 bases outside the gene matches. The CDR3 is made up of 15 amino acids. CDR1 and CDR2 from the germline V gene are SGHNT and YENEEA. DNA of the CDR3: TGTGCCAGCAGCTTAGGCACAGGGGTCACCGGGGAGCTGTTTTTT. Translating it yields CASSLGTGVTGELFF.

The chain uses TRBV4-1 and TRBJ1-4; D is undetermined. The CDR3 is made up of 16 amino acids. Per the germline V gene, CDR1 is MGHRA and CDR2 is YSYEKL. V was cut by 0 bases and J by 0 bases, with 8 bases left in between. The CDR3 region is CASSQDLAATNEKLFF. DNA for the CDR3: TGCGCCAGCAGCCAAGATCTGGCTGCAACTAATGAAAAACTGTTTTTT.

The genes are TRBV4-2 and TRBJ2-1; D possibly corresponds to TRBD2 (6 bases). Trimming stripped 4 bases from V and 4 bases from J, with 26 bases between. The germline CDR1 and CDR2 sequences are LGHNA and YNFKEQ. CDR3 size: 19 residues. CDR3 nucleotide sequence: TGTGCCAGCAGCCTGCGACTAGTGTCCGATTCGCAGCTTTACAATGAGCAGTTCTTC. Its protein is CASSLRLVSDSQLYNEQFF.

CDR3 nucleotide sequence: TGTGCCATCAGCCAACTAGCGGGCCGTACCTACGAGCAGTACTTC. Its translation is CAISQLAGRTYEQYF. V gene TRBV10-3 combines with J gene TRBJ2-7; TRBD2 matches at 9 bases. The CDR3 covers 15 residues. CDR1 and CDR2 from the germline V gene are ENHRY and SYGVKD. Germline trimming cut 6 bases from V and 2 bases from J; bases unmatched to any gene: 8.

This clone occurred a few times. CDR3 amino acids: CASSLVGALGYTF. The CDR3 DNA reads TGTGCCAGCAGCTTGGTTGGGGCGCTTGGCTACACCTTC. The chain combines TRBV5-4 with TRBJ1-2; TRBD1 might be the D (5 bases). The CDR3 is 13 amino acids. V was trimmed by 0 bases and J by 7 bases, leaving 10 bases between them. CDR1 is SGHNT, CDR2 YYREEE, per germline (reference sequence).

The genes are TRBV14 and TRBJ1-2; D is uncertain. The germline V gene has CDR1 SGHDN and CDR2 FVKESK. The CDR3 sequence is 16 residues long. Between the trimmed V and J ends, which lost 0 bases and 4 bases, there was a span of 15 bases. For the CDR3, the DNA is TGTGCCAGCAGCCAAGACTACCCCGGTTCCGGCTATGGCTACACCTTC. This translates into CASSQDYPGSGYGYTF.

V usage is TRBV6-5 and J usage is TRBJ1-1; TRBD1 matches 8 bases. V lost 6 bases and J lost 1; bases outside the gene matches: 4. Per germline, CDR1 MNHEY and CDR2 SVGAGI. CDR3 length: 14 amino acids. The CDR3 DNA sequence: TGTGCCAGCAGAAAGGGACAGGAGAACACTGAAGCTTTCTTT. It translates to CASRKGQENTEAFF.

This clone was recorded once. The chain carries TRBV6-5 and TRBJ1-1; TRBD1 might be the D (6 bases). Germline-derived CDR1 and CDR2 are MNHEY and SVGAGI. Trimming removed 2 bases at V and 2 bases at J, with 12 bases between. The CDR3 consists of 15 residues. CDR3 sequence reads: CASSYTDSFNTEAFF. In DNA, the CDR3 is TGTGCCAGCAGTTACACGGACAGTTTCAACACTGAAGCTTTCTTT.

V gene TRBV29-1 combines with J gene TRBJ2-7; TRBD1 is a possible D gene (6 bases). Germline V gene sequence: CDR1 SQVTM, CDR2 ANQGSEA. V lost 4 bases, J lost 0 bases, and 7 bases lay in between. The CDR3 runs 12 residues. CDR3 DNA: TGCAGCGTTGGGGACACCTCCTACGAGCAGTACTTC. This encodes CSVGDTSYEQYF.